The present TCR beta chain was sequenced within a study of shared clonotypes between healthy human individuals (dated by TCRdb to the early 2020s). Regarding the study in general: The cohort included three men and two women between 18 and 49 years of age. For each donor, CD4 naive and CD4 memory were each given three plates, CD8 naive was given two plates, and CD8 memory was given one plate. Blood TCR repertoires of about five healthy adults were deeply sequenced to estimate repertoire size and the extent of clonotype sharing between individuals. Per donor, leukapheresis produced somewhere between about 0.94 and 9.5 billion PBMCs. Different laboratories and diverse techniques were used to prepare libraries and sequence TCR repertoires, to increase sequencing depth and limit assay-specific biases.

For the CD8 naive samples, CD45RO-negative cells were positively selected for CCR7, yielding a CD45RA+CCR7+ population from which TemRA cells were excluded. The donors were healthy, HIV-negative adults with no recently reported acute infections or vaccinations. Every donor was a Caucasian adult residing in Nashville, Tennessee, USA. After blood collection by leukapheresis, PBMCs were isolated using Ficoll-Histopaque density gradient centrifugation and then cryopreserved in the vapor phase of liquid nitrogen. Analytical flow cytometry was used to check the purity and quantity of each magnetically sorted T cell population. Each sorted fraction had its genomic DNA isolated and then quantified by UV absorbance on a Nanodrop 2000c. V is pared back by 2 bases and J by 5 bases, with 7 bases lying between the germline termini. Based on the germline V gene, the CDR1 and CDR2 sequences are SGHVS and FQNEAQ. The CDR3 spans 12 residues, from the cysteine through the phenylalanine. Only the CDR3 part of the read is kept: 36 bases, read in frame from the first base.

Of note for this clone: Its recognized antigen is unknown. No per-base quality is available; no much larger clone lies one base away.

Here is what the overall study found, with its caveats: Pairwise subsampling led to the expectation that sequencing depth would affect the degree of clonotype sharing among donors. Even with the large sequencing depth, rarefaction of the sorted-subset datasets indicated that sequencing was incomplete. Larger estimated clonotype richness was generally found for naive subsets than for memory subsets. Because the study included a small number of donors, the genetic and exposure-history diversity represented was limited. Only blood was sampled, and tissue TCR repertoires likely differ from those in blood. Sharing across a few donors was observed for approximately 4.6% of naive CD4, over 3% of naive CD8, over 2% of memory CD4, and roughly 0.4% of memory CD8 clonotypes. Compared with non-shared clonotypes, clonotypes shared by all four sorted-subset donors had higher generation probabilities.

Using the deep immunoSEQ assay, multiplex PCR amplified TCR CDR3 regions from genomic DNA. For each cell subset, the extracted genomic DNA was distributed evenly across all wells of several immunoSEQ 96-well plates, and each plate served as one replicate. For sorted subsets, around 200 ng genomic DNA, equal to about 30,000 T cell genomes, was loaded into each replicate PCR. The purified libraries were quantified using a Qubit 3.0 fluorometer, sized with a Bioanalyzer 2100, and then quantified again using the KAPA Library Quantification kit. Every immunoSEQ 96-well plate was sequenced on a dedicated single-read 150-cycle Illumina NextSeq 550 flow cell. In the authors' own workflow: Because the immunoSEQ output held only junctional sequences and lacked quality scores, the filtering could not match the filtering applied to full-length reads. To assign V/J genes and CDR3, sequences were annotated against IMGT germline references using PyIR, a Python wrapper for IgBLAST v1.9. Reads with weak V/J assignments (E-value above 1e-6), missing CDR3, stop codons, out-of-frame junctions, or ambiguous translated residues were removed. V3J clonotypes were defined as sequences sharing the same inferred V gene, J gene, and CDR3 amino acid sequence. Percentage overlap between repertoires was calculated by dividing the number of shared unique clonotypes by the size of the smaller repertoire. Three approaches were used to assess repertoire richness: RTK rarefaction, the Chao1 estimator, and Recon v2.1 estimates of unobserved clonotypes. For all TCRbeta clonotypes obtained by the gDNA method from a few donors, generation probabilities were computed with OLGA. Entries here come from immuneACCESS through TCRdb and include only in-frame sequences with V and J called. Some clones fail to appear in such tables; in the studies checked, an unresolved V gene covers under half of the shortfall, and the cause of the remainder is unknown. D and trimming were read from the DNA, whereas the V and J calls and clone size are those reported in that table. For this sample there are around 1.9 million clones; around 93% appear just once. Together, the top ten hold approximately 1.6% of the sample.

The sample consisted of naive CD8+ T cells from PBMCs. This sample's cell subset or site label indicates: CD45RA+CCR7+. This receptor was taken from a man in his late teens or twenties in good health. Some clones in this sample may be carry-over from other donors' samples. The receptor chain draws on TRBV7-8 and TRBJ2-7; no D segment can be confidently identified. The DNA is TGTGCCAGCAGCTTATTACGAAACGAGCAGTACTTC. Translated, this is CASSLLRNEQYF.